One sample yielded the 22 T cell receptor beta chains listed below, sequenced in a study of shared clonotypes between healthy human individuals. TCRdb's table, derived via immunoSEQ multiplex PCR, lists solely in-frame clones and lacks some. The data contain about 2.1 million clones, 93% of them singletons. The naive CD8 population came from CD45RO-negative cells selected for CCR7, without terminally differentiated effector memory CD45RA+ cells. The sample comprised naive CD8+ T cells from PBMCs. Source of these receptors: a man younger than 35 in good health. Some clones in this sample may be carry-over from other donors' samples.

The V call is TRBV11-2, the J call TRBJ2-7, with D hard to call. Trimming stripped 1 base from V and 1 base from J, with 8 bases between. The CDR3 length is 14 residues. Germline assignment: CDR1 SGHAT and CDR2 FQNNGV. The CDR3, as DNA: TGTGCCAGCAGCTTAGGGGCCCAGTCCTACGAGCAGTACTTC. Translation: CASSLGAQSYEQYF.

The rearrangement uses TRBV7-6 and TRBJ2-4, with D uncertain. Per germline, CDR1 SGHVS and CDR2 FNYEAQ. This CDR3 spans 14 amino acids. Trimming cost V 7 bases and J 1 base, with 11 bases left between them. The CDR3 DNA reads TGTGCCAGCACCCCGGGTGGGGCCAAAAACATTCAGTACTTC. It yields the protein CASTPGGAKNIQYF. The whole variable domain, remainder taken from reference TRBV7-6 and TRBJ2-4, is GAGVSQSPRYKVTKRGQDVALRCDPISGHVSLYWYRQALGQGPEFLTYFNYEAQQDKSGLPNDRFSAERPEGSISTLTIQRTEQRDSAMYRCASTPGGAKNIQYFGAGTRLSVL.

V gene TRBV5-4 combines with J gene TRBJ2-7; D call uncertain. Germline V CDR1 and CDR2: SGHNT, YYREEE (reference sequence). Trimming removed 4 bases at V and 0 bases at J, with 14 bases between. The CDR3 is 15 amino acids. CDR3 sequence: CASSPLESGSYEQYF. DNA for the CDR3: TGTGCCAGCAGCCCGCTGGAATCGGGCTCCTACGAGCAGTACTTC.

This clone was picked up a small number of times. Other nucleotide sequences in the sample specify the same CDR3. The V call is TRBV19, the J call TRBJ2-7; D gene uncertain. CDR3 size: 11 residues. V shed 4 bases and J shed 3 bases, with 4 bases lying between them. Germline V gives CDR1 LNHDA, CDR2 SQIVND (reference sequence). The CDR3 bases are TGTGCCAGTAGTACGGGCTACGAGCAGTACTTC. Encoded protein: CASSTGYEQYF. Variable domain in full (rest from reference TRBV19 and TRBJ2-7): DGGITQSPKYLFRKEGQNVTLSCEQNLNHDAMYWYRQDPGQGLRLIYYSQIVNDFQKGDIAEGYSVSREKKESFPLTVTSAQKNPTAFYLCASSTGYEQYFGPGTRLTVT.

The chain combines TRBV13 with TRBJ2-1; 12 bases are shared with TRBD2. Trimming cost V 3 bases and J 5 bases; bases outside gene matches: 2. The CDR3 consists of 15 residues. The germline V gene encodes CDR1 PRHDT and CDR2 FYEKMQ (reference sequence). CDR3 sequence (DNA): TGTGCCAGCAGCTTCTCTAGCGGGAGGGACAATGAGCAGTTCTTC. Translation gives CASSFSSGRDNEQFF.

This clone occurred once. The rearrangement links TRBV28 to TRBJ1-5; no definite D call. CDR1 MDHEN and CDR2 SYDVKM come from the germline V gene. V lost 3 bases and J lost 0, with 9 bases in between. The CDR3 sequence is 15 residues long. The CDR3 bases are TGTGCCAGCAGTTTGGCAGCCACTAGCAATCAGCCCCAGCATTTT. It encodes CASSLAATSNQPQHF.

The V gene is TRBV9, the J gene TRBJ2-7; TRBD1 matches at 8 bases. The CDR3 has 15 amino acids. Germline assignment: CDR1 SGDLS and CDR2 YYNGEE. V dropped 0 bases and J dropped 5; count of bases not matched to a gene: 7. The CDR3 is CASSVEPGQGHEQYF. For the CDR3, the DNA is TGTGCCAGCAGCGTAGAACCCGGACAGGGCCACGAGCAGTACTTC.

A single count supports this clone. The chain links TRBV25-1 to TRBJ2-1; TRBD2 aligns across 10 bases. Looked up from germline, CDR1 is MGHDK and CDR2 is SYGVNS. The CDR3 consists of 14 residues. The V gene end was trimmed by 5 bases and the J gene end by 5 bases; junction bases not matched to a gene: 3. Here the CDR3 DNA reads TGTGCCAGCAGTCAACTAGCGGGACACAATGAGCAGTTCTTC. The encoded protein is CASSQLAGHNEQFF.

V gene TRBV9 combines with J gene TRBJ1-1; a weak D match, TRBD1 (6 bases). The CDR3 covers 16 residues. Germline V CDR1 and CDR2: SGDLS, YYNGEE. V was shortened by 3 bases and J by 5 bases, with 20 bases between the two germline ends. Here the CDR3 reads CASSDPQQGGETEAFF. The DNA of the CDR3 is TGTGCCAGCAGCGACCCCCAACAGGGAGGGGAGACTGAAGCTTTCTTT.

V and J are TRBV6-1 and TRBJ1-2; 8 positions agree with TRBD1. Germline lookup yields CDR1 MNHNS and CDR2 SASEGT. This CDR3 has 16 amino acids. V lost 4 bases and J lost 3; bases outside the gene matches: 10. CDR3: CASSVRPGGVDYGYTF. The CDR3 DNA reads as TGTGCCAGCAGTGTAAGACCAGGGGGCGTGGACTATGGCTACACCTTC.

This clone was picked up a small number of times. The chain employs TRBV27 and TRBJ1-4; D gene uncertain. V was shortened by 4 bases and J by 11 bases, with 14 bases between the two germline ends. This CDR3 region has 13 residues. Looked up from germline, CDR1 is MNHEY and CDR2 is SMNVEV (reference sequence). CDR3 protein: CASSSRAGVKLFF. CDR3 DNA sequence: TGTGCCAGCAGTTCAAGGGCAGGCGTTAAACTGTTTTTT.

CDR3 amino acids: CASSPEGRGYTF. As DNA, the CDR3 is TGTGCCAGCAGTCCAGAGGGGAGGGGCTACACCTTC. The chain employs TRBV5-6 and TRBJ1-2, with D perhaps matching TRBD1 (5 bases). CDR3 length: 12 amino acids. The germline V and J ends were trimmed by 5 bases and 8 bases, with 13 bases remaining between them. Germline loops: CDR1 SGHDT, CDR2 YYEEEE.

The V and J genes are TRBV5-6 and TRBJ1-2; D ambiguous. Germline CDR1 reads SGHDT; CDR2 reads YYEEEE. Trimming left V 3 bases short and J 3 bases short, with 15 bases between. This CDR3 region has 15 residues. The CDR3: CASSSTAVKYYGYTF. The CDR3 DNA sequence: TGTGCCAGCAGCTCCACAGCCGTAAAATACTATGGCTACACCTTC.

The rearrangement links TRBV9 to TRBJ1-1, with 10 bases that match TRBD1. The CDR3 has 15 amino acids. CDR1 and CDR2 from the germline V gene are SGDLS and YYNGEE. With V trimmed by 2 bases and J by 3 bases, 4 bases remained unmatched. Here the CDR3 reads CASSVVGTGDTEAFF. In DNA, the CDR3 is TGTGCCAGCAGCGTGGTGGGGACAGGGGACACTGAAGCTTTCTTT.

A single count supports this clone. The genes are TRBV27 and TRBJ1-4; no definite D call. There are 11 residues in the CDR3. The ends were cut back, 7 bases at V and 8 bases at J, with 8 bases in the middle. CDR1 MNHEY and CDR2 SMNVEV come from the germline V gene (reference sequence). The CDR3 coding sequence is TGTGCCAGCACTGACGGCGAAAAACTGTTTTTT. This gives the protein CASTDGEKLFF.

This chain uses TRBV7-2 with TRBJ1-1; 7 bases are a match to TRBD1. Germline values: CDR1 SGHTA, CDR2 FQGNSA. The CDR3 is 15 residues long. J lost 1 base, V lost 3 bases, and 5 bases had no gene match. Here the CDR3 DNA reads TGTGCCAGCAGCTTCGCCGGGACAGCGAACACTGAAGCTTTCTTT. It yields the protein CASSFAGTANTEAFF.

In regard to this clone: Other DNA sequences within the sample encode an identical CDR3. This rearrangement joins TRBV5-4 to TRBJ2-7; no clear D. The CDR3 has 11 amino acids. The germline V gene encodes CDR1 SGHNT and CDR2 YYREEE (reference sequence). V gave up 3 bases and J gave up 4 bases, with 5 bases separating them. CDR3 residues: CASSSAYEQYF. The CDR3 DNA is TGTGCCAGCAGCTCCGCATACGAGCAGTACTTC.

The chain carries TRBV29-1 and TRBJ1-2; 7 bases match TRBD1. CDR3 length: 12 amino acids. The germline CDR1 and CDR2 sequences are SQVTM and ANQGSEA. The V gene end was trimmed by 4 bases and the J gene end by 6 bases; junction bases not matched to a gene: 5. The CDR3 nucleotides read TGCAGCGTTGGTGACAGGGTGGATGGCTACACCTTC. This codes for CSVGDRVDGYTF.

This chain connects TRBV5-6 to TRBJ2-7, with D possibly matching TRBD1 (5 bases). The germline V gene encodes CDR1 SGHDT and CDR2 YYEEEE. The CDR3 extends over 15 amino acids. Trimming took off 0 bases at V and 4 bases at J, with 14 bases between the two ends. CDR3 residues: CASSLAGIQVYEQYF. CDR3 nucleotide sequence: TGTGCCAGCAGCTTGGCCGGAATACAGGTGTACGAGCAGTACTTC.

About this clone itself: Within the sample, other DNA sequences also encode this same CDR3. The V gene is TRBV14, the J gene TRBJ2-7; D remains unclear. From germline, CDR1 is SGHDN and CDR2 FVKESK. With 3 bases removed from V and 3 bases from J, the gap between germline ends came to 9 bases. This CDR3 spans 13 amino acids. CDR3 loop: CASSQGILYEQYF. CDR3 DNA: TGTGCCAGCAGCCAGGGGATACTCTACGAGCAGTACTTC.

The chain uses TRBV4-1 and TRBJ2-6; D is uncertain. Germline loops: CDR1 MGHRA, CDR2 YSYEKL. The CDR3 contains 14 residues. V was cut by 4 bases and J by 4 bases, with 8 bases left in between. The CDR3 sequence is CASSPQLGANVLTF. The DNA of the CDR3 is TGCGCCAGCAGCCCTCAGTTGGGGGCCAACGTCCTGACTTTC.

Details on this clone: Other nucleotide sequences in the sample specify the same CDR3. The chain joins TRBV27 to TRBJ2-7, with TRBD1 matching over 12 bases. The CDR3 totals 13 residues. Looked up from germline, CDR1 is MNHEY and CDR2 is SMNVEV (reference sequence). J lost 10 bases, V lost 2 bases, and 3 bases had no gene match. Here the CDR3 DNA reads TGTGCCAGCAGTTTAGGGACAGGGGGCGAACAGTACTTC. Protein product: CASSLGTGGEQYF.